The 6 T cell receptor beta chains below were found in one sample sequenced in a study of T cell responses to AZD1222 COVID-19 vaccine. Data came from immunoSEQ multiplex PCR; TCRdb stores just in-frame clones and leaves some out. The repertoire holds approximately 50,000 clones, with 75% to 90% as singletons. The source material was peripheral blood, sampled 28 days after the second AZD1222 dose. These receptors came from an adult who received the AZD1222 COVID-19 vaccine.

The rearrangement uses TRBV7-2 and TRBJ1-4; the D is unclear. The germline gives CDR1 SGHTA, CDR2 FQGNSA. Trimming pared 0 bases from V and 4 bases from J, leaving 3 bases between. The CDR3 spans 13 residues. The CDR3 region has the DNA TGTGCCAGCAGCTTAGCACTTAATGAAAAACTGTTTTTT. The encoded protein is CASSLALNEKLFF.

The CDR3 spells CASSPYRGLYEQYF. In DNA, the CDR3 is TGTGCCAGCAGCCCCTACAGGGGGCTTTACGAGCAGTACTTC. J is TRBJ2-7 and V is TRBV6-5; 9 bases map to TRBD1. The CDR3 has 14 amino acids. CDR1 is MNHEY, CDR2 SVGAGI, per germline. The junction had 7 bases not matched to a gene; V was cut back by 6 bases and J by 4 bases.

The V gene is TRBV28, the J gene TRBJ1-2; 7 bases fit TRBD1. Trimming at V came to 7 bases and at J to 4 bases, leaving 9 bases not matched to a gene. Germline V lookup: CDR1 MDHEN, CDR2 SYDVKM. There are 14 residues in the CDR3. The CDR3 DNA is TGTGCCAGCACCAACAGGGGAAGGATCTATGGCTACACCTTC. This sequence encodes CASTNRGRIYGYTF.

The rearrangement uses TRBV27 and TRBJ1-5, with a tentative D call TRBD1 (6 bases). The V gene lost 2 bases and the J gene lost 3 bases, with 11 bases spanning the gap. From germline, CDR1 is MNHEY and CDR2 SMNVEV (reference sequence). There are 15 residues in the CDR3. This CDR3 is CASSLGQTYNQPQHF. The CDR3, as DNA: TGTGCCAGCAGTTTAGGACAGACTTACAATCAGCCCCAGCATTTT.

CDR3 DNA: TGCGCCAGCAGCTTGGGTAGGTTCACCGACAGGGGGCGGGAGCAGTACTTC. Translating gives CASSLGRFTDRGREQYF. This rearrangement joins TRBV5-1 to TRBJ2-7; 10 nucleotides agree with TRBD1. The CDR3 consists of 17 residues. V dropped 0 bases and J dropped 7; count of bases not matched to a gene: 13. Germline CDR1 is SGHRS and CDR2 is YFSETQ.

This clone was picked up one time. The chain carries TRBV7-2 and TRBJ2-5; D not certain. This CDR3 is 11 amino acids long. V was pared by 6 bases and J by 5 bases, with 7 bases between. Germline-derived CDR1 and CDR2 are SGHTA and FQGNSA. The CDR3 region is CASRLGETQYF. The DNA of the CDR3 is TGTGCCAGCAGACTTGGGGAGACCCAGTACTTC.